The 24 T cell receptor beta chains below all came from one sample that was sequenced in a study of beta chain features in type 1 diabetes. What was sequenced were expressed TCRB transcripts, since all of the isolated RNA had been reverse transcribed. The method was immunoSEQ multiplex PCR; TCRdb's version includes in-frame clones alone and lacks a portion of them. The table has some 410,000 clones, approximately 10% seen once. Sequencing was done on a sample of naive CD4+ T cells from blood. Receptors were obtained from a young woman in good health.

The genes are TRBV25-1 and TRBJ2-1; 9 positions agree with TRBD1. This CDR3 has 18 amino acids. The V segment lost 6 bases and the J segment 8 bases; nucleotides outside the gene matches: 20. The germline V gene has CDR1 MGHDK and CDR2 SYGVNS. The CDR3 loop is CASRKTGTGQGTIYEQFF. In nucleotides, the CDR3 is TGTGCCAGCAGGAAAACGGGAACGGGACAGGGAACGATATATGAGCAGTTCTTC.

This clone has only a few counts. Other DNA sequences in this specimen translate into the identical CDR3. The chain links TRBV7-9 to TRBJ2-5, with unresolved D. The germline V and J ends were trimmed by 1 base and 4 bases, with 4 bases remaining between them. Germline-derived CDR1 and CDR2 are SEHNR and FQNEAQ (reference sequence). This CDR3 comprises 12 residues. CDR3 bases: TGTGCCAGCAGCTTAGTAAGAGAGACCCAGTACTTC. Translating gives CASSLVRETQYF.

This clone was observed a few times. V is TRBV7-2 and J is TRBJ2-3; 12 bases are shared with TRBD2. V lost 6 bases and J lost 9; bases outside the gene matches: 16. The CDR3 length is 17 residues. Germline V CDR1 and CDR2: SGHTA, FQGNSA. The CDR3 sequence: CASRPTSGGPGRETQYF. DNA for the CDR3: TGTGCCAGCAGACCTACTAGCGGGGGGCCCGGCCGGGAGACGCAGTATTTT.

In this sample, this clone turned up a few times. V and J are TRBV19 and TRBJ2-1; D call uncertain. CDR1 and CDR2 (germline): LNHDA, SQIVND (reference sequence). This CDR3 region has 14 residues. V was shortened by 6 bases and J by 5 bases, with 14 bases between the two germline ends. CDR3 residues: CASRPALRDNEQFF. The DNA for the CDR3 is TGTGCCAGTAGACCGGCCCTACGGGACAATGAGCAGTTCTTC.

This clone has a handful of counts. The chain combines TRBV29-1 with TRBJ2-7; 7 bases are shared with TRBD2. The germline gives CDR1 SQVTM, CDR2 ANQGSEA. This CDR3 spans 16 amino acids. J gave up 6 bases and V 3 bases, and 17 bases lay outside the gene matches. CDR3 coding DNA: TGCAGCGTTGAGCTGGGCTACAATTATCCGGGAGGCGAGCAGTACTTC. Its translation is CSVELGYNYPGGEQYF.

J is TRBJ2-7 and V is TRBV9, with 10 bases that match TRBD2. Germline V gene data show CDR1 as SGDLS and CDR2 as YYNGEE. V dropped 4 bases and J dropped 0; count of bases not matched to a gene: 7. The CDR3 loop spans 16 amino acids. The CDR3 sequence: CASSPTASGSSYEQYF. The CDR3 coding sequence is TGTGCCAGCAGCCCCACAGCTAGCGGGAGCTCCTACGAGCAGTACTTC.

This clone has more than one count but fewer than ten. The CDR3 region has the DNA TGTGCCAGCAGTGAAATTCGTCCAAGGCTAGCGGGGGACACAGATACGCAGTATTTT. Its protein is CASSEIRPRLAGDTDTQYF. This chain joins TRBV2 and TRBJ2-3; 10 positions agree with TRBD2. The V gene's germline CDR1 is SNHLY and CDR2 FYNNEI. With 2 bases clipped from V and 2 bases from J, the junction kept 13 bases outside the gene matches. This CDR3 spans 19 amino acids.

Notes on this clone: Its ends do not fully match the called genes, so a read error is possible. The V gene is TRBV7-3, the J gene TRBJ2-6, with D tentatively TRBD2 (6 bases). The CDR3 contains 18 residues. Germline V gene lookup returns CDR1 SGHTA and CDR2 FQGTGA. The CDR3 here is CASSLTRGGRAGANVLTF. The CDR3 bases are TGTGCCAGCAGCTTAACGCGGGGAGGAAGAGCTGGTGCCAACGTCCTGACTTTC. Looking up the rest from reference TRBV7-3 and TRBJ2-6 gives the full variable domain: GAGVSQTPSNKVTEKGKYVELRCDPISGHTALYWYRQSLGQGPEFLIYFQGTGAADDSGLPNDRFFAVRPEGSVSTLKIQRTERGDSAVYLCASSLTRGGRAGANVLTFGAGSRLTVL.

A few counts support this clone. The rearrangement links TRBV7-7 to TRBJ2-1, with a weak D call TRBD1 (6 bases). The CDR3 is 15 amino acids. Germline CDR1 reads SSHAT; CDR2 reads FNYEAQ (reference sequence). The V end lost 5 bases, the J end lost 13 bases, and 24 bases lay between the germline ends. The CDR3 spells CASSLRGTRGGSQFF. The CDR3 nucleotides read TGTGCCAGCAGCCTGCGAGGGACCAGGGGTGGTTCACAGTTCTTC.

The chain has TRBV2 and TRBJ2-1; tentatively, D is TRBD2 (5 bases). The CDR3 contains 15 residues. Trimming stripped 4 bases from V and 0 bases from J, with 10 bases between. CDR1 SNHLY and CDR2 FYNNEI come from the germline V gene. CDR3 nucleotides: TGTGCCAGCAGTGTCCGGGGAAGCTCCTACAATGAGCAGTTCTTC. Encoded protein: CASSVRGSSYNEQFF.

This clone appeared a few times. J is TRBJ2-7 and V is TRBV4-2; TRBD2 agrees at 8 bases. The CDR3 runs 15 residues. The V and J ends lost 0 bases and 4 bases, in that order; junction bases with no gene match: 5. Germline lookup yields CDR1 LGHNA and CDR2 YNFKEQ. CDR3 in DNA: TGTGCCAGCAGCCAAGATATACGCGGGAGGTACGAGCAGTACTTC. Its translation: CASSQDIRGRYEQYF.

This clone has only a few counts. This chain links TRBV28 with TRBJ2-1, with 9 bases lining up with TRBD2. CDR1 is MDHEN, CDR2 SYDVKM, per germline. The CDR3 runs 16 residues. V lost 2 bases and J lost 5; bases outside the gene matches: 7. Written as DNA, the CDR3 is TGTGCCAGCAGTTTAGCTGCTAGCGGGACAAACAATGAGCAGTTCTTC. Its protein product is CASSLAASGTNNEQFF.

There are a few counts of this clone. The chain recombines TRBV7-2 with TRBJ2-5; TRBD2 matches at 8 bases. This CDR3 contains 15 residues. V lost 0 bases and J lost 5; bases outside the gene matches: 5. From germline, CDR1 is SGHTA and CDR2 FQGNSA. The CDR3 region has the DNA TGTGCCAGCAGCTTAGCGGTTAGCGGGGCGGAGACCCAGTACTTC. Residues: CASSLAVSGAETQYF.

This clone was counted a few times. The chain joins TRBV6-5 to TRBJ2-5; 11 nucleotides agree with TRBD2. The J segment lost 7 bases and the V segment lost 6 bases, leaving 7 bases of the junction unmatched. This CDR3 region has 14 residues. Looked up from germline, CDR1 is MNHEY and CDR2 is SVGAGI. Here the CDR3 reads CASRLAGGDGTQYF. DNA for the CDR3: TGTGCCAGCAGGCTAGCGGGGGGCGACGGGACCCAGTACTTC.

This clone was counted only a few times. This rearrangement joins TRBV29-1 to TRBJ2-7; TRBD1 matches at 7 bases. This CDR3 contains 13 residues. Germline V gene lookup returns CDR1 SQVTM and CDR2 ANQGSEA. The V and J ends lost 3 bases and 1 base, in that order; junction bases with no gene match: 3. CDR3 amino acids: CSVESQGSYEQYF. The CDR3, as DNA: TGCAGCGTTGAGTCACAGGGGTCCTACGAGCAGTACTTC.

The table lists this clone with a few counts. The V gene is TRBV7-9, the J gene TRBJ1-1, with unresolved D. Germline loops: CDR1 SEHNR, CDR2 FQNEAQ (reference sequence). Trimming removed 2 bases from V and 1 base from J, with 5 bases in between. The CDR3 totals 13 residues. CDR3 in amino acids: CASSLRWNTEAFF. CDR3 DNA sequence: TGTGCCAGCAGCTTACGATGGAACACTGAAGCTTTCTTT.

V is TRBV30 and J is TRBJ2-1; D tentatively fits TRBD1 or TRBD2 (5 bases each). Trimming left V 2 bases short and J 7 bases short, with 6 bases between. Germline V gene lookup returns CDR1 GTSNPN and CDR2 SVGIG (reference sequence). CDR3 length: 11 residues. DNA of the CDR3: TGTGCCTGGAGTTGGGGGAATGAGCAGTTCTTC. Amino acid sequence: CAWSWGNEQFF.

This clone was observed a few times. The chain joins TRBV2 to TRBJ1-5; 8 nucleotides align to TRBD1. The CDR3 covers 14 residues. From germline, CDR1 is SNHLY and CDR2 FYNNEI. With V trimmed by 4 bases and J by 1 base, 0 bases remained unmatched. The CDR3 DNA follows: TGTGCCAGCAGTGGACAGGGGAGCAATCAGCCCCAGCATTTT. The encoded protein is CASSGQGSNQPQHF. Complete variable domain (other parts from reference TRBV2 and TRBJ1-5): EPEVTQTPSHQVTQMGQEVILRCVPISNHLYFYWYRQILGQKVEFLVSFYNNEISEKSEIFDDQFSVERPDGSNFTLKIRSTKLEDSAMYFCASSGQGSNQPQHFGDGTRLSIL.

This clone has only a few counts. This chain links TRBV18 with TRBJ1-6, with D possibly matching TRBD1 (6 bases). In germline, CDR1 is KGHSH, CDR2 LQKENI. The CDR3 extends over 14 amino acids. With 0 bases removed from V and 10 bases from J, the gap between germline ends came to 10 bases. In DNA, the CDR3 is TGTGCCAGCTCACCACCGGACAGAAACTCACCCCTCCACTTT. Protein product: CASSPPDRNSPLHF. Using reference TRBV18 and TRBJ1-6 for the parts outside the CDR3, the full variable domain is NAGVMQNPRHLVRRRGQEARLRCSPMKGHSHVYWYRQLPEEGLKFMVYLQKENIIDESGMPKERFSAEFPKEGPSILRIQQVVRGDSAAYFCASSPPDRNSPLHFGNGTRLTVT.

This clone was seen only a few times. This rearrangement joins TRBV15 to TRBJ2-1; TRBD1 might be the D (5 bases). This CDR3 region has 15 residues. The germline V gene encodes CDR1 LNHNV and CDR2 YYDKDF (reference sequence). Trimming cost V 1 base and J 4 bases, with 11 bases left between them. The CDR3 loop is CATSRGATGYNEQFF. The CDR3 bases are TGTGCCACCAGCAGAGGGGCCACAGGATACAATGAGCAGTTCTTC.

This chain uses TRBV14 with TRBJ2-3; D possibly matches TRBD1 or TRBD2 (5 bases each). Germline V gene sequence: CDR1 SGHDN, CDR2 FVKESK. V was cut by 3 bases and J by 7 bases, with 20 bases left in between. The length of the CDR3 is 16 residues. The CDR3: CASSHRNRTHRNTQYF. The CDR3 DNA reads as TGTGCCAGCAGCCACCGGAATAGGACTCACAGGAATACGCAGTATTTT.

This clone was counted between two and nine times. V is TRBV6-5 and J is TRBJ2-3; 7 bases are a match to TRBD1. V was clipped by 6 bases and J by 3 bases; unmatched bases: 6. Germline assignment: CDR1 MNHEY and CDR2 SVGAGI. The CDR3 extends over 14 amino acids. In nucleotides, the CDR3 is TGTGCCAGCAGAAAGGGGGCTAGGACAGATACGCAGTATTTT. Residues: CASRKGARTDTQYF.

The V and J genes are TRBV14 and TRBJ2-5, with D perhaps TRBD1 (5 bases). The CDR3 extends over 15 amino acids. V shed 1 base and J shed 4 bases, with 13 bases lying between them. The V gene's germline CDR1 is SGHDN and CDR2 FVKESK. The CDR3 loop is CASSQGAGRGETQYF. CDR3 DNA sequence: TGTGCCAGCAGCCAAGGGGCTGGTAGGGGAGAGACCCAGTACTTC.

This clone was observed a handful of times. The rearrangement joins TRBV7-3 to TRBJ2-3; unclear D gene. Germline V gene sequence: CDR1 SGHTA, CDR2 FQGTGA. The CDR3 sequence is 13 residues long. Deletions cut 5 bases from V and 3 bases from J, with 9 bases between. This CDR3 reads CASSRPGTDTQYF. The DNA for the CDR3 is TGTGCCAGCAGCCGGCCTGGGACAGATACGCAGTATTTT.